This T cell receptor (beta chain) was retrieved from a study of T-cell reconstitution after alpha-beta-depleted transplantation in children (dated by TCRdb to about 2016). About the study as a whole: Using TCR repertoire profiling, the study quantitatively followed how T-cell immune reconstitution unfolded in children after TCRalphabeta/CD19-depleted allogeneic hematopoietic cell transplantation.

The sample's treatment or condition label, decoded: allogeneic hematopoietic cell transplantation with graft depleted of TCRalphabeta T cells and CD19 B cells. TCRalphabeta/CD19-depleted allogeneic hematopoietic cell grafts were given to the transplant recipients, all of whom were children. The library was built by means of PCR. The run used an Illumina HiSeq 2500. To normalize quantification of the TCRbeta repertoire, the TCR libraries were built with molecular barcoding that relied on unique molecular identifiers. TCRdb reanalyzed the raw reads on its own, using fastp at Q25 for trimming and MiXCR for clone calling, and kept in-frame beta chains. One record per CDR3 amino acid sequence lists the most common genes and DNA. The sample has 500,000 or so distinct CDR3 sequences on record, 9.5% to 12% of them singletons. The top ten hold less than 15% of the sample. Concerning this clonotype: The antigen this receptor binds is unknown. Base qualities are missing; no much larger clone stands one base away.

On the study overall, not on this receptor specifically: In some patients, the high TCRbeta diversity seen at day 60 was put down to recipient T cells and intrathymic progenitors that had survived conditioning. Hyperexpanded clone frequencies declined over subsequent months; after one year, T-cell counts and TCRbeta diversity were mostly attributed to newly produced T cells. The apparently early recovery of alphabetaT-cell counts about two months after transplant reportedly depended on only several hundred rapidly expanded clones that came from non-depleted graft cells.

The starting material was PBMCs, mostly from graft donor cells, obtained 180 days after TCRalphabeta/CD19-depleted stem cell transplant. This TCR derives from a female patient under 10 years old who had a stem cell transplant for aplastic anemia, so the T cells may come from the graft donor.

Read as DNA, the sequence is TGTGCCATCGGGGACAGGGTTTCAAGTTATGGCTACACCTTC. The resulting protein is CAIGDRVSSYGYTF. The sequence links TRBV10-3 to TRBJ1-2, and TRBD1 matches 9 of the central bases. The CDR1 and CDR2 encoded by the germline V gene are ENHRY and SYGVKD. At the junction V is shortened by 8 bases and J by 5 bases; bases outside the gene matches: 9. Reading from cysteine to phenylalanine, the CDR3 counts 14 amino acids. This entry keeps only the CDR3 DNA: 42 bases, framed from base 1.